This TCR beta chain was documented in a study of T-cell reconstitution after alpha-beta-depleted transplantation in children. Unique molecular identifiers were incorporated during preparation of the TCRbeta library. TCRdb fed the PCR reads into MiXCR, producing one record per CDR3 protein. The sample consists of approximately 510,000 distinct CDR3 sequences, about a sixth of them appearing once. The CDR3 runs to 14 residues. The germline V and J ends were trimmed by 5 bases and 1 base, with 12 bases remaining between them. This clonotype was counted between two and nine times. This rearrangement joins TRBV12-3 or TRBV12-4 to TRBJ2-7; D unresolved. The TCR sequence derives from a human donor who donated a stem cell graft to a child with acute lymphoblastic leukemia. Here the sequenced sample was PBMCs from the stem cell graft donor, taken from the stem cell graft. Here the CDR3 DNA reads TGTGCCAGCAGTGGGCTGGGCTCGTCCTACGAGCAGTACTTC. Its protein is CASSGLGSSYEQYF.